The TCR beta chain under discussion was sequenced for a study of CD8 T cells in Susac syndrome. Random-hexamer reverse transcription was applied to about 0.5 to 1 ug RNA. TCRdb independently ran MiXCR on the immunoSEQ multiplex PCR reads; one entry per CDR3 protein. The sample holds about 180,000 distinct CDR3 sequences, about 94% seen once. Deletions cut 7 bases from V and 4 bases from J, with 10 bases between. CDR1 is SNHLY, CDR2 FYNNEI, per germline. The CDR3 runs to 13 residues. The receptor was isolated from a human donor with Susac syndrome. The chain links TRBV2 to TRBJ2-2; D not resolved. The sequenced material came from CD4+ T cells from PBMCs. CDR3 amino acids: CASNLDPTGELFF. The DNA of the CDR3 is TGTGCCAGCAACCTGGACCCCACCGGGGAGCTGTTTTTT.